The 29 T cell receptor beta chains in this list originate from one sample, sequenced in a study of beta chain bispecific antibodies for T cell cancers. Using its own MiXCR run on the 5' RACE reads, TCRdb lists one record per CDR3 protein. The sample carries about 20,000 distinct CDR3 sequences, over 2.5% recorded once. Study results and limitations: The leukemia cells, rather than normal T cells, gave most of the targeted TRBV signal.

Expansion lasted 2 to 4 days, with either anti-CD3 antibody OKT3 or CD3/CD28 beads. For these TCRs, the target antigens are not known. Sample: healthy donor T cells cultured with leukemia cells. Receptors originate from a human donor in good health. Some clones in this sample may be carry-over from other donors' samples.

This clonotype was seen a handful of times. The chain employs TRBV7-3 and TRBJ2-2; D is unresolved. The CDR3 extends over 13 amino acids. The germline V gene encodes CDR1 SGHTA and CDR2 FQGTGA. Deletions cut 5 bases from V and 7 bases from J, with 11 bases between. The CDR3 nucleotides read TGTGCCAGCAGCGAAAGAGGTTTCGGGGAGCTGTTTTTT. Translated: CASSERGFGELFF.

This clonotype showed up many times. V gene TRBV12-5 combines with J gene TRBJ2-3; 10 bases are a match to TRBD2. V was pared by 6 bases and J by 2 bases, with 8 bases of the junction left unmatched. The germline V gene has CDR1 LGHNT and CDR2 FRNRAP. The CDR3 totals 16 residues. The CDR3 loop is CASGQLAGQDTDTQYF. The CDR3 DNA is TGTGCTAGTGGCCAACTAGCGGGGCAAGACACAGATACGCAGTATTTT.

Ten or more counts support this clonotype. This rearrangement joins TRBV5-1 to TRBJ2-1; TRBD2 agrees at 9 bases. Germline lookup yields CDR1 SGHRS and CDR2 YFSETQ. This CDR3 region has 15 residues. V lost 0 bases and J lost 4; bases outside the gene matches: 2. The CDR3, as DNA: TGCGCCAGCAGCTTGGTTAGCGGGGGATACAATGAGCAGTTCTTC. Amino acids: CASSLVSGGYNEQFF.

By its share, this clonotype is medium-sized (0.01 to 0.1%). CDR3 DNA sequence: TGTGCCAGCAGTTACTACACAGGGGATGGCTACACCTTC. Translated, it gives CASSYYTGDGYTF. The chain is built from TRBV27 and TRBJ1-2, with TRBD1 identical over 7 bases. The CDR3 sequence is 13 residues long. Per germline, CDR1 MNHEY and CDR2 SMNVEV (reference sequence). The trim removed 4 bases at V and 6 bases at J, leaving 5 bases unmatched.

There are many counts of this clonotype. This rearrangement joins TRBV20-1 to TRBJ2-7; TRBD1 or TRBD2 may be the D gene (6 bases each). The V gene's germline CDR1 is DFQATT and CDR2 SNEGSKA (reference sequence). The CDR3 spans 15 residues. V lost 4 bases to trimming and J lost 3 bases, with 19 bases between them. The CDR3 here is CSANDPGALSYEQYF. The CDR3, as DNA: TGCAGTGCTAACGACCCGGGGGCCTTAAGCTACGAGCAGTACTTC.

As to this clonotype: This clone may be a read error of a much larger clone one base away. V usage is TRBV5-1 and J usage is TRBJ2-7; D is unclear. Looked up from germline, CDR1 is SGHRS and CDR2 is YFSETQ. The CDR3 extends over 14 amino acids. The chain's CDR3 is CASSLLQESYGQYF. CDR3 DNA sequence: TGCGCCAGCAGCTTGTTGCAGGAGTCCTACGGGCAGTACTTC. The full variable domain, with the rest looked up from reference TRBV5-1 and TRBJ2-7, is KAGVTQTPRYLIKTRGQQVTLSCSPISGHRSVSWYQQTPGQGLQFLFEYFSETQRNKGNFPGRFSGRQFSNSRSEMNVSTLELGDSALYLCASSLLQESYGQYFGPGTRLTVT.

Many counts were recorded for this clonotype. This sequence joins TRBV28 and TRBJ1-1, with a possible D match to TRBD1 (5 bases). V dropped 2 bases and J dropped 11 bases, with 12 bases sitting between them. CDR1 is MDHEN and CDR2 is SYDVKM in the germline V gene. The CDR3 covers 12 residues. The CDR3 nucleotides are TGTGCCAGCAGTTTAACAGGAATCTACGCTTTCTTT. The encoded protein is CASSLTGIYAFF. Full variable domain (outside the CDR3, taken from reference TRBV28 and TRBJ1-1): DVKVTQSSRYLVKRTGEKVFLECVQDMDHENMFWYRQDPGLGLRLIYFSYDVKMKEKGDIPEGYSVSREKKERFSLILESASTNQTSMYLCASSLTGIYAFFGQGTRLTVV.

This clonotype was seen many times. The chain recombines TRBV10-2 with TRBJ2-7; perhaps TRBD1 as D (7 bases). This CDR3 is 14 amino acids long. V was cut by 4 bases and J by 4 bases, with 14 bases left in between. Germline V gene sequence: CDR1 WSHSY, CDR2 SAAADI. CDR3 sequence: CASSGAGGKYEQYF. CDR3 coding DNA: TGCGCCAGCAGTGGGGCAGGGGGGAAGTACGAGCAGTACTTC.

Many counts were recorded for this clonotype. The chain joins TRBV11-1 to TRBJ1-1; 8 nucleotides agree with TRBD1. J lost 1 base, V lost 5 bases, and 3 bases had no gene match. CDR3 length equals 14 residues. The germline CDR1 and CDR2 sequences are SGHAT and FQDESV (reference sequence). Here the CDR3 DNA reads TGTGCCAGCAGCCCCGGACAGGGGAACACTGAAGCTTTCTTT. Amino acid sequence: CASSPGQGNTEAFF.

This clonotype was picked up many times. The chain carries TRBV20-1 and TRBJ2-4; possibly TRBD2 for D (5 bases). Germline V lookup: CDR1 DFQATT, CDR2 SNEGSKA (reference sequence). This CDR3 has 13 amino acids. Between the trimmed V and J ends, which lost 5 bases and 1 base, there was a span of 9 bases. The CDR3 loop is CSASPGAKNIQYF. The CDR3 DNA is TGCAGTGCTTCGCCGGGGGCCAAAAACATTCAGTACTTC.

CDR3 sequence: CASSEGGNEQFF. CDR3 DNA: TGTGCCAGCAGTGAGGGGGGCAATGAGCAGTTCTTC. The rearrangement joins TRBV25-1 to TRBJ2-1; possible D gene TRBD2, 6 bases. This CDR3 is built from 12 residues. Germline assignment: CDR1 MGHDK and CDR2 SYGVNS. The ends were cut back, 3 bases at V and 6 bases at J, with 6 bases in the middle. Full variable domain (missing parts from reference TRBV25-1 and TRBJ2-1): EADIYQTPRYLVIGTGKKITLECSQTMGHDKMYWYQQDPGMELHLIHYSYGVNSTEKGDLSSESTVSRIRTEHFPLTLESARPSHTSQYLCASSEGGNEQFFGPGTRLTVL.

This clonotype was observed at least ten times. The rearrangement links TRBV11-2 to TRBJ1-1; D call uncertain. The germline V gene encodes CDR1 SGHAT and CDR2 FQNNGV. This CDR3 has 14 amino acids. V shed 5 bases and J shed 0 bases, with 10 bases lying between them. CDR3 loop: CASSPPGMNTEAFF. The CDR3 DNA follows: TGTGCCAGCAGCCCCCCCGGGATGAACACTGAAGCTTTCTTT.

In this sample, this clonotype turned up many times. The chain is built from TRBV27 and TRBJ2-7; TRBD1 might be the D (5 bases). This CDR3 region has 13 residues. V was shortened by 6 bases and J by 0 bases, with 9 bases between the two germline ends. CDR1 and CDR2 from the germline V gene are MNHEY and SMNVEV (reference sequence). CDR3 nucleotide sequence: TGTGCCAGCAGCTCTGACAGCTCCTACGAGCAGTACTTC. It encodes CASSSDSSYEQYF.

At least ten counts were recorded for this clonotype. J is TRBJ1-5 and V is TRBV2, with no clear D. The germline V gene has CDR1 SNHLY and CDR2 FYNNEI. The V and J ends lost 0 bases and 7 bases respectively, with 10 bases between them. This CDR3 has 14 residues. The CDR3 nucleotides are TGTGCCAGCAGTGAAGCGGGGAACGGGCAGCCCCAGCATTTT. It codes for CASSEAGNGQPQHF. The variable domain in full, with the rest retrieved from reference TRBV2 and TRBJ1-5, is EPEVTQTPSHQVTQMGQEVILRCVPISNHLYFYWYRQILGQKVEFLVSFYNNEISEKSEIFDDQFSVERPDGSNFTLKIRSTKLEDSAMYFCASSEAGNGQPQHFGDGTRLSIL.

This clonotype was observed at least ten times. The chain uses TRBV10-3 and TRBJ2-1; 9 bases fit TRBD2. Germline CDR1 is ENHRY and CDR2 is SYGVKD. With V trimmed by 0 bases and J by 5 bases, 8 bases remained unmatched. The CDR3 contains 17 residues. The CDR3 nucleotides read TGTGCCATCAGTGAGTCGACGGCTAGCGGGGACCACAATGAGCAGTTCTTC. Its protein product is CAISESTASGDHNEQFF.

This clonotype was seen repeatedly, ten times or more. The chain uses TRBV19 and TRBJ1-1, with D possibly matching TRBD1 (5 bases). The germline V and J ends were trimmed by 0 bases and 12 bases, with 17 bases remaining between them. The CDR3 loop spans 14 amino acids. CDR1 is LNHDA and CDR2 is SQIVND in the germline V gene (reference sequence). CDR3 nucleotides: TGTGCCAGTAGTATAGATTTTTACCAGGGATCATCTTTCTTT. Its translation: CASSIDFYQGSSFF.

This clonotype was counted at least ten times. This chain uses TRBV10-2 with TRBJ1-3; the D gene is possibly TRBD1 (5 bases). The CDR3 loop spans 14 amino acids. Germline CDR1 reads WSHSY; CDR2 reads SAAADI. Trimming cost V 8 bases and J 4 bases, with 15 bases left between them. The CDR3 DNA follows: TGCGCCAGCGACCGGGACGGTAGGGGAAACACCATATATTTT. This sequence encodes CASDRDGRGNTIYF.

This clonotype was recorded at least ten times. This sequence joins TRBV12-3 or TRBV12-4 and TRBJ2-2; no clear D gene. This CDR3 comprises 13 residues. Deletions cut 6 bases from V and 6 bases from J, with 11 bases between. The CDR3 region has the DNA TGTGCCAGCAGACCCTCAGAGGCCGGGGAGCTGTTTTTT. Translating gives CASRPSEAGELFF.

In this sample, this clonotype turned up many times. This chain connects TRBV4-1 to TRBJ1-5; D gene unclear. CDR3 length: 13 amino acids. Germline-derived CDR1 and CDR2 are MGHRA and YSYEKL. The V end lost 1 base, the J end lost 5 bases, and 6 bases lay between the germline ends. CDR3 nucleotides: TGCGCCAGCAGCCAAGGGGTGGATCAGCCCCAGCATTTT. Protein product: CASSQGVDQPQHF.

This clonotype was seen more than once but under ten times. CDR3: CASTRDRNTGELFF. CDR3 nucleotide sequence: TGTGCCAGCACGAGAGACAGGAACACCGGGGAGCTGTTTTTT. The chain is built from TRBV27 and TRBJ2-2, with D perhaps TRBD1 (5 bases). Trimming took 7 bases from V and 1 from J, leaving 10 bases between them. The CDR3 loop spans 14 amino acids. Germline V gene sequence: CDR1 MNHEY, CDR2 SMNVEV (reference sequence).

This clonotype was observed at least ten times. The V and J genes are TRBV5-6 and TRBJ2-1; no reliable D call. The CDR3 totals 14 residues. The germline V gene has CDR1 SGHDT and CDR2 YYEEEE. V lost 2 bases, J lost 2 bases, and 8 bases lay in between. CDR3 in DNA: TGTGCCAGCAGCTTCAGAAAAACCTACAATGAGCAGTTCTTC. It codes for CASSFRKTYNEQFF.

By share, this clonotype ranks as medium-sized. V gene TRBV20-1 combines with J gene TRBJ2-6, with D unresolved. Germline CDR1 DFQATT, CDR2 SNEGSKA (reference sequence). The CDR3 contains 13 residues. Trimming took 7 bases from V and 0 from J, leaving 7 bases between them. CDR3 protein: CSVSISGANVLTF. The CDR3 coding sequence is TGCAGTGTCTCCATCTCTGGGGCCAACGTCCTGACTTTC.

This clonotype was recorded many times. This chain connects TRBV29-1 to TRBJ2-1; D not resolved. CDR3 length: 13 amino acids. The V gene lost 5 bases and the J gene lost 6 bases, with 14 bases spanning the gap. The germline V gene encodes CDR1 SQVTM and CDR2 ANQGSEA. The CDR3 is CSVCGVSRNEQFF. The CDR3 bases are TGCAGCGTTTGTGGGGTCTCACGCAATGAGCAGTTCTTC.

In its sample, this clonotype was seen many times. V gene TRBV27 combines with J gene TRBJ2-7; 8 bases are a match to TRBD1. CDR3 length equals 17 residues. Germline V gene data show CDR1 as MNHEY and CDR2 as SMNVEV (reference sequence). Germline trimming cut 3 bases from V and 0 bases from J; bases unmatched to any gene: 10. CDR3 nucleotides: TGTGCCAGCAGTTTTCGACTGGACAGGGCCAGCTCCTACGAGCAGTACTTC. It codes for CASSFRLDRASSYEQYF.

This sequence joins TRBV19 and TRBJ1-1; 7 bases are shared with TRBD1. The V and J ends lost 7 bases and 1 base, in that order; junction bases with no gene match: 9. The CDR3 extends over 15 amino acids. Per the germline V gene, CDR1 is LNHDA and CDR2 is SQIVND (reference sequence). The CDR3 DNA reads TGTGCCAGTACCACGACAGGGTTAGGGAACACTGAAGCTTTCTTT. Translating gives CASTTTGLGNTEAFF.

Many counts were recorded for this clonotype. This chain connects TRBV12-3 or TRBV12-4 to TRBJ1-2; 9 bases are a match to TRBD1. Losses at the gene ends were 4 bases for V and 0 bases for J; bases not matched to a gene: 15. This CDR3 contains 19 residues. Here the CDR3 reads CASSSTPGQGMGSNYGYTF. For the CDR3, the DNA is TGTGCCAGCAGTTCTACTCCGGGACAGGGTATGGGTTCTAACTATGGCTACACCTTC.

Concerning this clonotype: The junction shows a germline mismatch at one end, possibly a read error. V usage is TRBV7-7 and J usage is TRBJ1-5; D is ambiguous. Germline CDR1 is SSHAT and CDR2 is FNYEAQ (reference sequence). The CDR3 has 11 residues. In DNA, the CDR3 is TGTGCTAGCAGCTTAGGGCAGCCCCAGCATTTT. Translation gives CASSLGQPQHF.

In its sample, this clonotype was seen many times. The V and J genes are TRBV19 and TRBJ2-7; D remains ambiguous. Per germline, CDR1 LNHDA and CDR2 SQIVND (reference sequence). This CDR3 contains 13 residues. V shed 5 bases and J shed 7 bases, with 15 bases lying between them. CDR3 sequence: CASSRWAGDEQYF. The CDR3 DNA is TGTGCCAGTAGTCGATGGGCAGGCGATGAGCAGTACTTC.

This clonotype was picked up many times. The chain carries TRBV6-6 and TRBJ1-1, with D uncertain. From germline, CDR1 is MNHNY and CDR2 SVGAGI (reference sequence). V lost 4 bases and J lost 6, with 12 bases in between. This CDR3 is 13 amino acids long. The CDR3 protein is CASSSDSAAEAFF. CDR3 DNA sequence: TGTGCCAGCAGTTCCGATTCTGCTGCTGAAGCTTTCTTT.